The 23 T cell receptor beta chains given below trace back to one sample, sequenced in a study of T cell responses to AZD1222 COVID-19 vaccine. The protocol was immunoSEQ multiplex PCR, while the TCRdb copy is restricted to in-frame clones and leaves out a portion. Of about 150,000 clones in the sample, approximately 86% are singletons; the top ten hold approximately 5%. The sequencing used peripheral blood, collected 28 days after the second AZD1222 dose. All receptors derive from an adult who received the AZD1222 COVID-19 vaccine.

The chain uses TRBV20-1 and TRBJ2-3; no firm D call. V shed 6 bases and J shed 5 bases, with 9 bases lying between them. This CDR3 spans 11 amino acids. The germline V gene encodes CDR1 DFQATT and CDR2 SNEGSKA (reference sequence). CDR3 residues: CSADTRDTQYF. CDR3 DNA sequence: TGCAGTGCCGATACAAGAGATACGCAGTATTTT.

This rearrangement joins TRBV7-2 to TRBJ2-3, with D unclear. The germline V and J ends were trimmed by 1 base and 0 bases, with 8 bases remaining between them. Germline V gives CDR1 SGHTA, CDR2 FQGNSA. This CDR3 region has 15 residues. CDR3 sequence (DNA): TGTGCCAGCAGCTTAGTTTACCTTAGCACAGATACGCAGTATTTT. It yields the protein CASSLVYLSTDTQYF.

This clone was detected only once. The chain joins TRBV6-5 to TRBJ2-3; D remains unclear. V dropped 2 bases and J dropped 4 bases, with 10 bases sitting between them. The CDR3 runs to 14 residues. Germline V CDR1 and CDR2: MNHEY, SVGAGI. The CDR3 DNA is TGTGCCAGCAGTTACCCACAGAATCCAGATACGCAGTATTTT. Protein product: CASSYPQNPDTQYF.

This chain connects TRBV30 to TRBJ2-7; D gene ambiguous. This CDR3 spans 15 amino acids. CDR1 is GTSNPN, CDR2 SVGIG, per germline (reference sequence). V shed 3 bases and J shed 4 bases, with 19 bases lying between them. The CDR3 sequence: CAWSDVTGPAYEQYF. In DNA form, the CDR3 reads TGTGCCTGGAGCGATGTTACGGGCCCGGCTTACGAGCAGTACTTC.

The V gene is TRBV4-2, the J gene TRBJ2-2, with D possibly TRBD2 on 5 matching bases. In germline, CDR1 is LGHNA, CDR2 YNFKEQ. This CDR3 is 17 amino acids long. V lost 0 bases and J lost 6, with 17 bases in between. Here the CDR3 DNA reads TGTGCCAGCAGCCAAGAGAGACTAACATTCCGGGCCGGGGAGCTGTTTTTT. The encoded protein is CASSQERLTFRAGELFF.

The V call is TRBV12-5, the J call TRBJ2-1; TRBD1 matches 9 bases. Germline values: CDR1 LGHNT, CDR2 FRNRAP. V trimming: 0 bases; J trimming: 1 base; junction bases outside the gene matches: 7. There are 18 residues in the CDR3. The CDR3 reads CASGLVLGTGTSYNEQFF. The CDR3, as DNA: TGTGCTAGTGGTTTGGTACTAGGGACAGGGACATCCTACAATGAGCAGTTCTTC.

This clone was recorded a few times. This rearrangement joins TRBV19 to TRBJ1-5, with unresolved D. The CDR3 runs to 15 residues. V lost 0 bases and J lost 1, with 7 bases in between. Germline V gene sequence: CDR1 LNHDA, CDR2 SQIVND (reference sequence). In nucleotides, the CDR3 is TGTGCCAGTAGTATAGACGCAGAGAGCAATCAGCCCCAGCATTTT. Translation gives CASSIDAESNQPQHF. Based on the CDR3 plus reference TRBV19 and TRBJ1-5, the full variable domain is DGGITQSPKYLFRKEGQNVTLSCEQNLNHDAMYWYRQDPGQGLRLIYYSQIVNDFQKGDIAEGYSVSREKKESFPLTVTSAQKNPTAFYLCASSIDAESNQPQHFGDGTRLSIL.

The gene calls are TRBV7-9 and TRBJ1-5; 11 bases map to TRBD1. The CDR3 has 15 amino acids. CDR1 SEHNR and CDR2 FQNEAQ come from the germline V gene (reference sequence). Trimming took 6 bases from V and 4 from J; bases not matched to a gene: 5. CDR3 in amino acids: CASSWDRGLNQPQHF. The CDR3 nucleotides are TGTGCCAGCAGTTGGGACAGGGGGTTGAATCAGCCCCAGCATTTT.

The rearrangement links TRBV9 to TRBJ2-5; D is perhaps TRBD1 or TRBD2 (6 bases each). This CDR3 is built from 16 residues. The germline V and J ends were trimmed by 2 bases and 0 bases, with 14 bases remaining between them. The germline V gene has CDR1 SGDLS and CDR2 YYNGEE. The CDR3 DNA follows: TGTGCCAGCAGCGTTGAGGGGGGCGACTACCAAGAGACCCAGTACTTC. Its protein is CASSVEGGDYQETQYF.

The chain employs TRBV6-5 and TRBJ2-5; D not resolved. Germline CDR1 and CDR2: MNHEY and SVGAGI. Trimming stripped 8 bases from V and 5 bases from J, with 9 bases between. The CDR3 sequence is 11 residues long. Here the CDR3 reads CASSTVETQYF. CDR3 sequence (DNA): TGTGCCAGCTCGACTGTGGAGACCCAGTACTTC.

This clone was detected once. This rearrangement joins TRBV9 to TRBJ1-6; TRBD1 agrees at 7 bases. The ends lost 3 bases at V and 10 bases at J; junction bases unmatched: 7. The CDR3 totals 14 residues. CDR1 and CDR2 (germline): SGDLS, YYNGEE. This CDR3 is CASSAGTGVSPLHF. In DNA, the CDR3 is TGTGCCAGCAGCGCGGGTACAGGGGTATCACCCCTCCACTTT.

The J gene is TRBJ1-1, the V gene TRBV27; maybe TRBD1 (6 bases). V lost 8 bases and J lost 4, with 14 bases in between. Germline values: CDR1 MNHEY, CDR2 SMNVEV (reference sequence). The CDR3 contains 13 residues. The DNA of the CDR3 is TGTGCCAGCTTCACAGGGAGTGGCACTGAAGCTTTCTTT. Its protein product is CASFTGSGTEAFF.

The chain has TRBV18 and TRBJ1-5, with D tentatively TRBD1 (5 bases). Germline V CDR1 and CDR2: KGHSH, LQKENI. The CDR3 has 17 amino acids. V lost 6 bases and J 0 bases, leaving 18 bases between the germline ends. The CDR3 DNA reads as TGTGCCAGCTCGCGGACACGTACTAGCACTAGCAATCAGCCCCAGCATTTT. This gives the protein CASSRTRTSTSNQPQHF.

V is TRBV27 and J is TRBJ1-6; D is undetermined. Trimming pared 1 base from V and 0 bases from J, leaving 4 bases between. Germline V gene sequence: CDR1 MNHEY, CDR2 SMNVEV (reference sequence). This CDR3 contains 15 residues. As DNA, the CDR3 is TGTGCCAGCAGTTTATTGTCCTCCTATAATTCACCCCTCCACTTT. It codes for CASSLLSSYNSPLHF.

Regarding this clone: Compared with germline, one end of the junction differs, possibly owing to a read error. The chain combines TRBV5-5 with TRBJ1-6, with D tentatively TRBD1 (5 bases). This CDR3 region has 13 residues. Germline-derived CDR1 and CDR2 are SGHKS and YYEKEE (reference sequence). The CDR3 nucleotides read TGTGCCAGCAGCTTCGACAGTAATCCACCCCTCCACTTT. Translated, it gives CASSFDSNPPLHF.

The CDR3 DNA sequence: TGCAGCGTTGGTCAGGGTGGTCAGCCCCAGCATTTT. This codes for CSVGQGGQPQHF. V gene TRBV29-1 combines with J gene TRBJ1-5; D is perhaps TRBD1 (5 bases). The CDR3 runs to 12 residues. From germline, CDR1 is SQVTM and CDR2 ANQGSEA. Trimming left V 4 bases short and J 6 bases short, with 10 bases between.

This chain links TRBV4-1 with TRBJ1-3; D ambiguous. The CDR3 has 15 amino acids. Between the trimmed V and J ends, which lost 4 bases and 0 bases, there was a span of 10 bases. Germline V gene data show CDR1 as MGHRA and CDR2 as YSYEKL. In DNA form, the CDR3 reads TGCGCCAGCAGCCCCCTCGGGCTCTCTGGAAACACCATATATTTT. Protein: CASSPLGLSGNTIYF.

This clone was counted a few times. CDR3 loop: CASSSPDRGRFGTEAFF. As DNA, the CDR3 is TGTGCCAGCAGTTCCCCGGACAGGGGGCGCTTTGGTACTGAAGCTTTCTTT. The chain recombines TRBV28 with TRBJ1-1, with 11 bases lining up with TRBD1. This CDR3 has 17 residues. Germline loops: CDR1 MDHEN, CDR2 SYDVKM. The V gene end was trimmed by 4 bases and the J gene end by 5 bases; junction bases not matched to a gene: 12.

The chain couples TRBV9 to TRBJ2-2; D possibly corresponds to TRBD2 (7 bases). Germline V gives CDR1 SGDLS, CDR2 YYNGEE. V lost 2 bases, J lost 6 bases, and 17 bases lay in between. CDR3 length: 16 residues. Here the CDR3 DNA reads TGTGCCAGCAGCGTCCTCTCCGGGGGGCTCGCCGGGGAGCTGTTTTTT. It translates to CASSVLSGGLAGELFF.

This CDR3 reads CASSYGTSGKSNEQFF. The CDR3 DNA is TGTGCCAGCAGTTACGGGACTAGCGGGAAATCCAATGAGCAGTTCTTC. The V gene is TRBV6-5, the J gene TRBJ2-1; 13 positions match TRBD2. CDR1 is MNHEY, CDR2 SVGAGI, per germline. This CDR3 region has 16 residues. Trimming cost V 2 bases and J 6 bases; bases outside gene matches: 4.

This rearrangement joins TRBV18 to TRBJ2-3; D perhaps matches TRBD2 (5 bases). Germline CDR1 is KGHSH and CDR2 is LQKENI. The CDR3 sequence is 18 residues long. V dropped 2 bases and J dropped 4 bases, with 22 bases sitting between them. The CDR3 is CASSPGPDGLLIADTQYF. CDR3 DNA: TGTGCCAGCTCACCAGGTCCGGACGGACTCCTAATCGCAGATACGCAGTATTTT.

The rearrangement links TRBV6-5 to TRBJ1-3, with D possibly TRBD1 on 5 matching bases. The CDR3 totals 15 residues. The V gene's germline CDR1 is MNHEY and CDR2 SVGAGI. Trimming shortened V by 4 bases and J by 3 bases, and 13 bases separated the two germline ends. CDR3 in DNA: TGTGCCAGCAGTTCATCAAGGGGTGGTGGAAACACCATATATTTT. Its protein product is CASSSSRGGGNTIYF.

This chain links TRBV5-1 with TRBJ2-7; TRBD1 aligns across 8 bases. CDR3 length: 13 residues. Germline trimming cut 5 bases from V and 5 bases from J; bases unmatched to any gene: 6. The germline CDR1 and CDR2 sequences are SGHRS and YFSETQ. The CDR3 region is CASRYGQGNEQYF. CDR3 nucleotide sequence: TGCGCCAGCAGGTATGGACAGGGTAACGAGCAGTACTTC.